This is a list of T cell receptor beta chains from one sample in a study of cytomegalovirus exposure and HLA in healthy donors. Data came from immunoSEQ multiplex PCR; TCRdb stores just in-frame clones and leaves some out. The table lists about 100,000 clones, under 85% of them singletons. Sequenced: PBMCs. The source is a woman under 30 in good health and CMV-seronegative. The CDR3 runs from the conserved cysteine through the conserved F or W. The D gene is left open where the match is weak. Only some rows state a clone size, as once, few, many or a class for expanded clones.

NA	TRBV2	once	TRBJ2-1	CASLRGAQGNVQFF	TGTGCCAGCCTCAGGGGGGCTCAAGGTAATGTGCAGTTCTTC
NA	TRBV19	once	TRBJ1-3	CASSARAYSGNTIYF	TGTGCCAGTAGTGCTCGAGCCTACTCTGGAAACACCATATATTTT
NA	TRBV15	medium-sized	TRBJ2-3	CATSRDGGGTDTQYF	TGTGCCACCAGCAGAGATGGCGGGGGCACAGATACGCAGTATTTT
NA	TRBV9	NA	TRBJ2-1	CASNGGLDEQFF	TGTGCCAGCAATGGAGGGCTCGATGAGCAGTTCTTC
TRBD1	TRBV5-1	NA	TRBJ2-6	CASSSGTAGANVLTF	TGCGCCAGCAGCTCCGGGACAGCTGGGGCCAACGTCCTGACTTTC
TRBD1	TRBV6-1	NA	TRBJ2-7	CASSLDRGSSYEQYF	TGTGCCAGCAGCTTGGACAGGGGTAGCTCCTACGAGCAGTACTTC
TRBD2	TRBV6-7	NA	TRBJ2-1	CASSYPAISLSGGANEQFF	TGTGCCAGCAGTTACCCCGCGATATCGCTAAGCGGGGGGGCCAATGAGCAGTTCTTC
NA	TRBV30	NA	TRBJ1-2	CAWRNWGDRFAYTF	TGTGCCTGGAGGAACTGGGGCGACAGGTTTGCCTACACCTTC
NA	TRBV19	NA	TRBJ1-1	CASLVNTGRRTEAFF	TGTGCCAGTTTGGTGAACACAGGGCGTCGGACTGAAGCTTTCTTT
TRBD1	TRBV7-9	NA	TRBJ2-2	CASRTGQAGELFF	TGTGCCAGTCGGACAGGGCAGGCCGGGGAGCTGTTTTTT
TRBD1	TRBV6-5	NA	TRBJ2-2	CASSYSGGINTGELFF	TGTGCCAGCAGTTACTCAGGGGGCATAAACACCGGGGAGCTGTTTTTT
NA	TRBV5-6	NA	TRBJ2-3	CASSYVGGRPDTQYF	TGTGCCAGCAGCTATGTGGGGGGGCGTCCAGATACGCAGTATTTT
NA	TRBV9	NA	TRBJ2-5	CASSITSTETQYF	TGTGCCAGCAGCATCACTAGTACGGAGACCCAGTACTTC
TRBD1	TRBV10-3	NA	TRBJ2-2	CAISPTGGTGELFF	TGTGCCATCAGCCCGACAGGGGGAACCGGGGAGCTGTTTTTT
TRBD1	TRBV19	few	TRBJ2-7	CASSLDRGYEQYF	TGTGCCAGTAGCTTGGACAGGGGCTACGAGCAGTACTTC
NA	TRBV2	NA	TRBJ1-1	CASNNQKNTEAFF	TGTGCCAGCAACAACCAAAAGAACACTGAAGCTTTCTTT
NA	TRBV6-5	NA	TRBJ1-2	CASSPGTTYGYTF	TGTGCCAGCAGCCCCGGGACAACCTATGGCTACACCTTC
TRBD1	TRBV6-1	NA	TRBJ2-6	CASSAWTGGSGANVLTF	TGTGCCAGCAGTGCCTGGACAGGGGGCTCTGGGGCCAACGTCCTGACTTTC
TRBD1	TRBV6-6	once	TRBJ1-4	CASSYAQGGEKLFF	TGTGCCAGCAGTTACGCGCAGGGGGGTGAAAAACTGTTTTTT
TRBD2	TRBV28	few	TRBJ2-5	CASSPTSGSKETQYF	TGTGCCAGCAGTCCCACAAGCGGGAGTAAAGAGACCCAGTACTTC
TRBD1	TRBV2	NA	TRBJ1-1	CASSVQGGDTEAFF	TGTGCCAGCAGTGTACAGGGGGGCGACACTGAAGCTTTCTTT
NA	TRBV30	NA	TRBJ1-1	CAWILSPGAARGTEAFF	TGTGCCTGGATCCTAAGCCCTGGGGCAGCAAGGGGGACTGAAGCTTTCTTT
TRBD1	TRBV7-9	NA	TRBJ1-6	CASYRTGDNSPLHF	TGTGCCAGCTACCGGACAGGGGACAATTCACCCCTCCACTTT
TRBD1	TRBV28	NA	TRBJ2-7	CASSGTGGRLDEQYF	TGTGCCAGCAGCGGGACAGGGGGGAGACTAGACGAGCAGTACTTC
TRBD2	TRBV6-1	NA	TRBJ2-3	CASSEALSGATDTQYF	TGTGCCAGCAGTGAAGCGCTTAGCGGGGCGACAGATACGCAGTATTTT
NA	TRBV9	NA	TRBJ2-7	CASSVGAGASSYEQYF	TGTGCCAGCAGCGTAGGAGCAGGGGCCTCCTCCTACGAGCAGTACTTC
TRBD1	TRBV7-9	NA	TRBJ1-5	CASSPGTGNQPQHF	TGTGCCAGCAGCCCTGGGACAGGGAATCAGCCCCAGCATTTT
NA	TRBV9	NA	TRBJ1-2	CASSAGGEDYGYTF	TGTGCCAGCAGCGCGGGGGGTGAGGACTATGGCTACACCTTC
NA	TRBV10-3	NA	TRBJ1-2	CAISEREGRRYGYTF	TGTGCCATCAGTGAGAGGGAGGGGAGGCGTTATGGCTACACCTTC
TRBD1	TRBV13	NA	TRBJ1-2	CASSPYRGGGYTF	TGTGCCAGCAGCCCTTACAGGGGGGGTGGCTACACCTTC
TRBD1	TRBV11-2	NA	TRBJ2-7	CASSPQTGFTNEQYF	TGTGCCAGCAGCCCTCAGACAGGGTTTACGAACGAGCAGTACTTC